Described below is a single T cell receptor beta chain sequence and its context. These data are taken from a study of T cell changes during pregnancy in multiple sclerosis. Sequencing used immunoSEQ multiplex PCR; TCRdb keeps in-frame clones, though not all of them. Counted here are 80,000 to 130,000 clones, around nine tenths occurring once; the ten biggest clones make up 1% to 1.5%. This sample comprised peripheral blood, obtained in the second trimester of pregnancy. The receptor comes from a female donor with multiple sclerosis, enrolled in a pregnancy study.

CDR3 nucleotides: TGTGCCAGCAAGTCTGCCGTCAGGCACACTGAAGCTTTCTTT. It translates to CASKSAVRHTEAFF. The V call is TRBV28, the J call TRBJ1-1; the D is unclear. Germline V gene sequence: CDR1 MDHEN, CDR2 SYDVKM. The ends were cut back, 7 bases at V and 3 bases at J, with 15 bases in the middle. The CDR3 extends over 14 amino acids.